One and the same sample provided the 27 T cell receptor beta chains below, sequenced in a study of T cell responses to AZD1222 COVID-19 vaccine. Sequenced by immunoSEQ multiplex PCR; TCRdb stores in-frame clones only, minus some. The data hold 75,000 to 95,000 clones, with around 90% observed a single time. The sequencing here drew on peripheral blood, taken 28 days after the second AZD1222 dose. The receptors come from an adult who received the AZD1222 COVID-19 vaccine.

The CDR3 DNA follows: TGTGCCAGCAGCGTAGGGTCCGGCAATGAGCAGTTCTTC. It encodes CASSVGSGNEQFF. The genes are TRBV9 and TRBJ2-1; D gene unclear. The CDR3 is made up of 13 amino acids. The V end lost 0 bases, the J end lost 6 bases, and 7 bases lay between the germline ends. Looked up from germline, CDR1 is SGDLS and CDR2 is YYNGEE. Filled out from reference TRBV9 and TRBJ2-1, the complete variable domain reads DSGVTQTPKHLITATGQRVTLRCSPRSGDLSVYWYQQSLDQGLQFLIQYYNGEERAKGNILERFSAQQFPDLHSELNLSSLELGDSALYFCASSVGSGNEQFFGPGTRLTVL.

The chain joins TRBV5-4 to TRBJ1-1; 8 bases agree with TRBD1. Germline-derived CDR1 and CDR2 are SGHNT and YYREEE (reference sequence). Losses at the gene ends were 0 bases for V and 5 bases for J; bases not matched to a gene: 9. The CDR3 is made up of 16 amino acids. As DNA, the CDR3 is TGTGCCAGCAGCTTGGTTTCAGGGGGCCCCGGAACTGAAGCTTTCTTT. Its translation: CASSLVSGGPGTEAFF.

This rearrangement joins TRBV7-2 to TRBJ1-3; TRBD1 matches at 7 bases. Germline V gives CDR1 SGHTA, CDR2 FQGNSA. This CDR3 is built from 19 residues. J gave up 0 bases and V 1 base, and 12 bases lay outside the gene matches. CDR3 DNA: TGTGCCAGCAGCTTAGAAGCTTATTCAGGGGGTTTCTCTGGAAACACCATATATTTT. As protein: CASSLEAYSGGFSGNTIYF.

This clone was detected once. This chain uses TRBV1 with TRBJ1-4; TRBD1, the D gene given by the table, was not confirmed from the DNA. TRBV1 is a pseudogene locus. The CDR3 loop spans 17 amino acids. This CDR3 reads CTSSRDGQGGMKGKLFF. CDR3 DNA sequence: TGCACCAGCAGCCGAGACGGACAGGGGGGAATGAAGGGAAAACTGTTTTTT.

There are a few counts of this clone. The chain combines TRBV28 with TRBJ1-5; 7 bases map to TRBD1. V shed 8 bases and J 11 bases; nucleotides not matched to a gene: 18. The CDR3 is 15 residues long. CDR1 MDHEN and CDR2 SYDVKM come from the germline V gene. The chain's CDR3 is CASREDRALVSAQHF. The CDR3 DNA follows: TGTGCCAGCCGGGAAGACAGGGCTTTGGTCAGCGCCCAGCATTTT.

The table lists this clone with a count of one. The chain links TRBV6-5 to TRBJ2-7; D perhaps matches TRBD1 (6 bases). V shed 2 bases and J shed 5 bases, with 13 bases lying between them. Germline CDR1 reads MNHEY; CDR2 reads SVGAGI. CDR3 length: 14 amino acids. The CDR3 protein is CASSYPKTGDEQYV. CDR3 sequence (DNA): TGTGCCAGCAGTTACCCAAAGACAGGAGACGAGCAGTACGTC.

The V call is TRBV30, the J call TRBJ1-6; TRBD1 might be the D (6 bases). This CDR3 is built from 14 residues. V was clipped by 5 bases and J by 0 bases, with 8 bases between them. Germline loops: CDR1 GTSNPN, CDR2 SVGIG (reference sequence). CDR3 nucleotide sequence: TGTGCCTGGGAACAGGGCTCCTATAATTCACCCCTCCACTTT. It is translated as CAWEQGSYNSPLHF.

The CDR3 here is CASSLRGVPGYTF. The CDR3 nucleotides are TGTGCCAGCAGCTTACGGGGTGTCCCTGGCTACACCTTC. This rearrangement joins TRBV13 to TRBJ1-2, with no clear D. Deletions cut 2 bases from V and 7 bases from J, with 11 bases between. This CDR3 has 13 amino acids. In germline, CDR1 is PRHDT, CDR2 FYEKMQ (reference sequence).

The chain has TRBV19 and TRBJ1-1; 7 nucleotides agree with TRBD1. Trimming took 9 bases from V and 0 from J; bases not matched to a gene: 4. From germline, CDR1 is LNHDA and CDR2 SQIVND (reference sequence). The CDR3 covers 13 residues. Here the CDR3 DNA reads TGTGCCAGCAACAGGGGAATGAACACTGAAGCTTTCTTT. Its protein is CASNRGMNTEAFF.

The chain is built from TRBV19 and TRBJ1-2; D ambiguous. CDR1 LNHDA and CDR2 SQIVND come from the germline V gene (reference sequence). The CDR3 sequence is 14 residues long. Trimming took off 5 bases at V and 4 bases at J, with 14 bases between the two ends. This CDR3 reads CASSYSLPGYGYTF. The CDR3 DNA reads TGTGCCAGTAGTTACAGCCTACCGGGCTATGGCTACACCTTC.

V usage is TRBV5-1 and J usage is TRBJ2-7; D is possibly TRBD2 (5 bases). This CDR3 region has 16 residues. Germline CDR1 is SGHRS and CDR2 is YFSETQ. Trimming left V 6 bases short and J 4 bases short, with 23 bases between. The CDR3 region has the DNA TGCGCCAGCAACCTACACCAAGTCGGGGATGGGTACGAGCAGTACTTC. Residues: CASNLHQVGDGYEQYF.

CDR3 in amino acids: CASSFQGVANYGYTF. CDR3 coding DNA: TGTGCCAGCAGCTTCCAGGGCGTAGCTAACTATGGCTACACCTTC. V and J are TRBV7-9 and TRBJ1-2; weak D call: TRBD1 (5 bases). The V gene's germline CDR1 is SEHNR and CDR2 FQNEAQ (reference sequence). The CDR3 loop spans 15 amino acids. V lost 3 bases and J 0 bases, leaving 11 bases between the germline ends.

The chain employs TRBV6-5 and TRBJ1-5; D unresolved. The CDR3 totals 14 residues. The V and J ends lost 2 bases and 7 bases respectively, with 12 bases between them. Per germline, CDR1 MNHEY and CDR2 SVGAGI. The CDR3 loop is CASSYRRNWQPQHF. The CDR3 DNA is TGTGCCAGCAGTTACCGCAGGAACTGGCAGCCCCAGCATTTT.

The rearrangement uses TRBV7-3 and TRBJ1-2, with D unclear. The CDR3 extends over 13 amino acids. Germline V CDR1 and CDR2: SGHTA, FQGTGA. V was pared by 1 base and J by 3 bases, with 6 bases between. The CDR3 DNA sequence: TGTGCCAGCAGCTTAAGCGCGGACTATGGCTACACCTTC. It yields the protein CASSLSADYGYTF.

This clone came up once. The rearrangement joins TRBV7-9 to TRBJ1-5; 7 bases map to TRBD1. V was pared by 1 base and J by 3 bases, with 6 bases of the junction left unmatched. Germline values: CDR1 SEHNR, CDR2 FQNEAQ (reference sequence). CDR3 length: 16 amino acids. The CDR3 DNA follows: TGTGCCAGCAGCTTAGTTAGCGGGACAGTCAATCAGCCCCAGCATTTT. Translated: CASSLVSGTVNQPQHF.

This sequence joins TRBV2 and TRBJ2-3; TRBD2 matches 7 bases. This CDR3 is 14 amino acids long. Germline V lookup: CDR1 SNHLY, CDR2 FYNNEI. The junction had 5 bases not matched to a gene; V was cut back by 6 bases and J by 2 bases. CDR3 sequence (DNA): TGTGCCAGCAGGGACCTAGCGGACACAGATACGCAGTATTTT. This sequence encodes CASRDLADTDTQYF.

J is TRBJ1-5 and V is TRBV6-2 or TRBV6-3; D gene unclear. The germline V gene has CDR1 MNHEY and CDR2 SVGEGT. This CDR3 spans 12 amino acids. Trimming removed 5 bases at V and 9 bases at J, with 11 bases between. The DNA of the CDR3 is TGTGCCAGCAGTCTATGGTCCGGGCCCCAGCATTTT. Translating it yields CASSLWSGPQHF.

The V call is TRBV5-1, the J call TRBJ1-3; D gene uncertain. CDR1 and CDR2 (germline): SGHRS, YFSETQ. The CDR3 consists of 14 residues. V was trimmed by 1 base and J by 0 bases, leaving 5 bases between them. CDR3 residues: CASSLTDSGNTIYF. The CDR3 DNA reads TGCGCCAGCAGCTTGACAGACTCTGGAAACACCATATATTTT. Supplemented by reference TRBV5-1 and TRBJ1-3, the full variable domain reads KAGVTQTPRYLIKTRGQQVTLSCSPISGHRSVSWYQQTPGQGLQFLFEYFSETQRNKGNFPGRFSGRQFSNSRSEMNVSTLELGDSALYLCASSLTDSGNTIYFGEGSWLTVV.

This chain uses TRBV3-1 (or the pseudogene TRBV3-2) with TRBJ2-2; D possibly corresponds to TRBD2 (6 bases). V shed 3 bases and J shed 0 bases, with 14 bases lying between them. The CDR3 covers 17 residues. The germline gives CDR1 LGHDT, CDR2 YNNKEL (reference sequence). The CDR3 bases are TGTGCCAGCAGCCATTTGGCGGGATATGCGAACACCGGGGAGCTGTTTTTT. Translation gives CASSHLAGYANTGELFF.

The chain joins TRBV5-1 to TRBJ1-5; D gene uncertain. V lost 3 bases to trimming and J lost 3 bases, with 10 bases between them. This CDR3 has 14 residues. The germline CDR1 and CDR2 sequences are SGHRS and YFSETQ. The CDR3 coding sequence is TGCGCCAGCAGCTACGGGGTCAACAATCAGCCCCAGCATTTT. Protein sequence: CASSYGVNNQPQHF. Together with reference TRBV5-1 and TRBJ1-5, the CDR3 gives the full variable domain: KAGVTQTPRYLIKTRGQQVTLSCSPISGHRSVSWYQQTPGQGLQFLFEYFSETQRNKGNFPGRFSGRQFSNSRSEMNVSTLELGDSALYLCASSYGVNNQPQHFGDGTRLSIL.

The chain links TRBV6-5 to TRBJ1-5; D ambiguous. This CDR3 is 14 amino acids long. Germline V gives CDR1 MNHEY, CDR2 SVGAGI. The ends were cut back, 2 bases at V and 9 bases at J, with 14 bases in the middle. The CDR3 DNA reads TGTGCCAGCAGTTACGAAGTGGGCCGGGGGCCCCAGCATTTT. Translated: CASSYEVGRGPQHF.

This rearrangement joins TRBV7-2 to TRBJ1-5; unclear D gene. There are 15 residues in the CDR3. Per germline, CDR1 SGHTA and CDR2 FQGNSA. V lost 1 base and J 6 bases, leaving 13 bases between the germline ends. The CDR3 is CASSLVFSDSQPQHF. The CDR3 bases are TGTGCCAGCAGCTTAGTGTTTTCGGATAGTCAGCCCCAGCATTTT. Full variable domain (rest looked up from reference TRBV7-2 and TRBJ1-5): GAGVSQSPSNKVTEKGKDVELRCDPISGHTALYWYRQSLGQGLEFLIYFQGNSAPDKSGLPSDRFSAERTGGSVSTLTIQRTQQEDSAVYLCASSLVFSDSQPQHFGDGTRLSIL.

The chain recombines TRBV6-2 or TRBV6-3 with TRBJ2-1; possible D gene TRBD2, 7 bases. Trimming shortened V by 5 bases and J by 7 bases, and 12 bases separated the two germline ends. Germline V gene sequence: CDR1 MNHEY, CDR2 SVGEGT. The CDR3 length is 13 residues. CDR3 nucleotide sequence: TGTGCCAGCAGTCAGAGGGGGGGGAATGAGCAGTTCTTC. This gives the protein CASSQRGGNEQFF.

The CDR3 region is CASSLISSGNTIYF. The CDR3 DNA reads TGTGCCAGCAGCCTTATTAGTTCTGGAAACACCATATATTTT. The rearrangement uses TRBV7-2 and TRBJ1-3; D call uncertain. V shed 5 bases and J shed 1 base, with 9 bases lying between them. The CDR3 spans 14 residues. From germline, CDR1 is SGHTA and CDR2 FQGNSA.

This chain links TRBV9 with TRBJ2-2, with TRBD2 as a possible D gene (6 bases). Germline CDR1 reads SGDLS; CDR2 reads YYNGEE. V dropped 4 bases and J dropped 0 bases, with 16 bases sitting between them. The CDR3 loop spans 17 amino acids. This chain's CDR3 is CASSSSSGTSNTGELFF. CDR3 DNA sequence: TGTGCCAGCAGCTCCAGCTCCGGGACTTCGAACACCGGGGAGCTGTTTTTT.

This sequence joins TRBV27 and TRBJ1-6; D remains unclear. CDR3 length: 14 amino acids. Germline-derived CDR1 and CDR2 are MNHEY and SMNVEV (reference sequence). The V end lost 2 bases, the J end lost 4 bases, and 6 bases lay between the germline ends. The CDR3 region is CASSLMSYNSPLHF. CDR3 DNA: TGTGCCAGCAGTTTAATGAGTTATAATTCACCCCTCCACTTT.

V and J are TRBV7-9 and TRBJ1-1, with D unresolved. The germline V gene has CDR1 SEHNR and CDR2 FQNEAQ (reference sequence). The CDR3 sequence is 12 residues long. V lost 3 bases and J lost 5, with 7 bases in between. CDR3 sequence: CASSFAGTEAFF. In DNA, the CDR3 is TGTGCCAGCAGCTTCGCGGGGACTGAAGCTTTCTTT.